The 7 T cell receptor beta chains reported below all come from one sample, sequenced in a study of PD-L1 blockade in urothelial cancer. Only in-frame clones appear in the TCRdb table, and some are missing; sequencing was by immunoSEQ multiplex PCR. The repertoire consists of 30,000 to 50,000 clones, with about 89% occurring once and the leading ten covering approximately 2%. The sequencing used PBMCs, collected around atezolizumab (anti-PD-L1) treatment. The receptors here all came from a man between 60 and 75 years old with urothelial cancer.

This CDR3 reads CASSVGHTTDTQYF. In DNA, the CDR3 is TGCGCCAGCAGCGTGGGCCACACCACAGATACGCAGTATTTT. The chain carries TRBV5-1 and TRBJ2-3; D gene uncertain. This CDR3 has 14 amino acids. The germline CDR1 and CDR2 sequences are SGHRS and YFSETQ. Trimming pared 4 bases from V and 2 bases from J, leaving 11 bases between. The whole variable domain, remainder taken from reference TRBV5-1 and TRBJ2-3, is KAGVTQTPRYLIKTRGQQVTLSCSPISGHRSVSWYQQTPGQGLQFLFEYFSETQRNKGNFPGRFSGRQFSNSRSEMNVSTLELGDSALYLCASSVGHTTDTQYFGPGTRLTVL.

This chain connects TRBV29-1 to TRBJ1-2, with D possibly TRBD1 on 6 matching bases. Germline loops: CDR1 SQVTM, CDR2 ANQGSEA. V gave up 7 bases and J gave up 9 bases, with 15 bases separating them. The CDR3 loop spans 11 amino acids. The CDR3 here is CSAIQGASYTF. The CDR3 DNA reads as TGCAGCGCTATACAGGGAGCCAGCTACACCTTC.

The chain uses TRBV14 and TRBJ1-2; 8 nucleotides agree with TRBD1. CDR1 and CDR2 (germline): SGHDN, FVKESK. After removal of 0 bases from V and 2 bases from J, the junction contained 5 bases not matched to a gene. The CDR3 spans 16 residues. The CDR3 DNA reads as TGTGCCAGCAGCCAAGACCCAGGGGGCGCAAACTATGGCTACACCTTC. Amino acid sequence: CASSQDPGGANYGYTF.

The chain combines TRBV19 with TRBJ2-7; 10 bases agree with TRBD1. V lost 8 bases to trimming and J lost 2 bases; unmatched junction nucleotides: 9. This CDR3 contains 15 residues. Germline CDR1 reads LNHDA; CDR2 reads SQIVND (reference sequence). CDR3 coding DNA: TGTGCCAGTCGACAGGGGGCTGTTCCGACCTACGAGCAGTACTTC. It is translated as CASRQGAVPTYEQYF.

The rearrangement uses TRBV7-8 and TRBJ2-7; TRBD2 matches at 8 bases. The CDR3 sequence is 14 residues long. V trimming: 2 bases; J trimming: 4 bases; junction bases outside the gene matches: 4. Germline loops: CDR1 SGHVS, CDR2 FQNEAQ. The DNA for the CDR3 is TGTGCCAGCAGCTTAATTTCTAGCGGGTACGAGCAGTACTTC. Protein sequence: CASSLISSGYEQYF.

The rearrangement links TRBV28 to TRBJ1-3, with D hard to call. V was shortened by 5 bases and J by 1 base, with 12 bases between the two germline ends. The CDR3 runs 15 residues. Germline V gene lookup returns CDR1 MDHEN and CDR2 SYDVKM. CDR3 nucleotides: TGTGCCAGCAGTCCTGCCCAAGAGTCTGGAAACACCATATATTTT. Residues: CASSPAQESGNTIYF.

The gene calls are TRBV18 and TRBJ2-7, with a weak D call TRBD1 (7 bases). The V and J ends lost 6 bases and 4 bases respectively, with 19 bases between them. Germline CDR1 KGHSH, CDR2 LQKENI. This CDR3 has 15 residues. CDR3 coding DNA: TGTGCCAGCTCCCTCGTGGAGGGGGCTAAGTACGAGCAGTACTTC. Protein sequence: CASSLVEGAKYEQYF. Together with reference TRBV18 and TRBJ2-7, the CDR3 gives the full variable domain: NAGVMQNPRHLVRRRGQEARLRCSPMKGHSHVYWYRQLPEEGLKFMVYLQKENIIDESGMPKERFSAEFPKEGPSILRIQQVVRGDSAAYFCASSLVEGAKYEQYFGPGTRLTVT.